One TCR beta chain is described in this entry. Its antigen is still unknown. The CDR3 is 12 amino acids. V was trimmed by 4 bases and J by 3 bases, leaving 5 bases between them. The germline CDR1 and CDR2 sequences are SGHRS and YFSETQ. The data originate from a study of cytomegalovirus exposure and HLA in healthy donors. Study observations and caveats: CMV serostatus alone was available as immune exposure information. In a later analysis, a missense DCLRE1C variant was linked to TCR beta V- and J-gene trimming. Later analysis reportedly placed an Asian-associated ancestry cluster below the roughly 630-donor mean in N-insertions.

60 Vbeta and 13 Jbeta primers were used in PCR. Sequencing was performed with immunoSEQ multiplex PCR; in TCRdb, only in-frame clones are kept and a portion is missing. This sample contains around 52,000 clones. Each donor was nominally healthy when sampled (though unrecorded immune exposures were likely). The specimen was PBMCs. The rearrangement links TRBV5-1 to TRBJ2-1, with unresolved D. The receptor was isolated from a woman between 45 and 65 years old in good health and CMV-seropositive. The CDR3 DNA follows: TGCGCCAGCAGCCGCGACTACAATGAGCAGTTCTTC. Its translation is CASSRDYNEQFF.